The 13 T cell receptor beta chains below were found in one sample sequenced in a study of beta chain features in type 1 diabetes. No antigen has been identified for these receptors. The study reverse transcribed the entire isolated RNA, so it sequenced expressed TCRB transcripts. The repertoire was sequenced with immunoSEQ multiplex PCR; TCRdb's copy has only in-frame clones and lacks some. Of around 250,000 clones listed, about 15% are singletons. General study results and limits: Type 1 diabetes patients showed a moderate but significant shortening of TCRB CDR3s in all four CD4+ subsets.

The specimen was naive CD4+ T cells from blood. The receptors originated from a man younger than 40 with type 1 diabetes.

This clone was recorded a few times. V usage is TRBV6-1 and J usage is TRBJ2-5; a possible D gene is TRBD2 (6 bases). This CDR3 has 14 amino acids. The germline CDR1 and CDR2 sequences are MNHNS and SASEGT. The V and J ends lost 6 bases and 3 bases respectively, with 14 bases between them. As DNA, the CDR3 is TGTGCCAGCAGCTCGGGCGGGATAGAAGAGACCCAGTACTTC. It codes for CASSSGGIEETQYF.

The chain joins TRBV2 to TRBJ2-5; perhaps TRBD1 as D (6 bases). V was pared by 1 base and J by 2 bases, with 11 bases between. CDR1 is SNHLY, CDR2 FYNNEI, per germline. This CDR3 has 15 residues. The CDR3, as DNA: TGTGCCAGCAGTGAAGTAGGGGGAGCTCAAGAGACCCAGTACTTC. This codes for CASSEVGGAQETQYF. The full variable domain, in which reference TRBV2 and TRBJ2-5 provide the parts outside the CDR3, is EPEVTQTPSHQVTQMGQEVILRCVPISNHLYFYWYRQILGQKVEFLVSFYNNEISEKSEIFDDQFSVERPDGSNFTLKIRSTKLEDSAMYFCASSEVGGAQETQYFGPGTRLLVL.

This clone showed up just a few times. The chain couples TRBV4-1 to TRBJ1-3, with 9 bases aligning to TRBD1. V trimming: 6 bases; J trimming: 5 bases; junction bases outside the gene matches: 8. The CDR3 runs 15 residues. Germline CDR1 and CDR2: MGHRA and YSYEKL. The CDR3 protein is CASRQMGQGRNTIYF. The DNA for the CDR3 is TGCGCCAGCAGACAAATGGGACAGGGAAGAAACACCATATATTTT.

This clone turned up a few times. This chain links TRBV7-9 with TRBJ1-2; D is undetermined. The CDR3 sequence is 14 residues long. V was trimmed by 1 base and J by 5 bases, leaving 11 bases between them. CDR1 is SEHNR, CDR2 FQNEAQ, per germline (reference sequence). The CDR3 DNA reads TGTGCCAGCAGCTTAGAGAGAACCACGTATGGCTACACCTTC. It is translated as CASSLERTTYGYTF.

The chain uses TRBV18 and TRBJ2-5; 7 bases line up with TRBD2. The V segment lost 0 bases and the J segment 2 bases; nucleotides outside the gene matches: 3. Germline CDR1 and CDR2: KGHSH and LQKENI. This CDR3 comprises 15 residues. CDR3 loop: CASSPPGRGQETQYF. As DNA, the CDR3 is TGTGCCAGCTCACCACCAGGGCGGGGGCAAGAGACCCAGTACTTC.

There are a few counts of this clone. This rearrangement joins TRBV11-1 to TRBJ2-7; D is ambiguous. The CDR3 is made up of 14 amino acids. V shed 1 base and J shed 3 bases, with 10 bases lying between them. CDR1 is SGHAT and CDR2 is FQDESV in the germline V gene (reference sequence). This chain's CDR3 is CASSLGGRIYEQYF. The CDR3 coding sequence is TGTGCCAGCAGCTTAGGAGGCCGGATCTACGAGCAGTACTTC.

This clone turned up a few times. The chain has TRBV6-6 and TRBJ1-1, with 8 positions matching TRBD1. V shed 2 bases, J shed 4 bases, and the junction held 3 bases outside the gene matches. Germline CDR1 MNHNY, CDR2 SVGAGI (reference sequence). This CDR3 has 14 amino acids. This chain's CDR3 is CASSYDRGFTEAFF. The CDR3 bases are TGTGCCAGCAGTTACGACAGGGGATTCACTGAAGCTTTCTTT.

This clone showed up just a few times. CDR3 nucleotide sequence: TGTGCCAGCAGCGATACAGGGGGCGAGGAAAAACTGTTTTTT. Translated, it gives CASSDTGGEEKLFF. The V call is TRBV7-9, the J call TRBJ1-4; 9 bases are shared with TRBD1. Trimming took 5 bases from V and 8 from J; bases not matched to a gene: 6. CDR3 length equals 14 residues. Germline CDR1 and CDR2: SEHNR and FQNEAQ (reference sequence). Full variable domain (remainder filled in from reference TRBV7-9 and TRBJ1-4): DTGVSQNPRHKITKRGQNVTFRCDPISEHNRLYWYRQTLGQGPEFLTYFQNEAQLEKSRLLSDRFSAERPKGSFSTLEIQRTEQGDSAMYLCASSDTGGEEKLFFGSGTQLSVL.

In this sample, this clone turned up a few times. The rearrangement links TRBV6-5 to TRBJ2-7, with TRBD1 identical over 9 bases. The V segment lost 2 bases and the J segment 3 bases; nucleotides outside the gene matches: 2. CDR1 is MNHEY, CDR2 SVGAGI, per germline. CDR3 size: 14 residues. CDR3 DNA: TGTGCCAGCAGTTACCTGGGACAGGGCTACGAGCAGTACTTC. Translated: CASSYLGQGYEQYF.

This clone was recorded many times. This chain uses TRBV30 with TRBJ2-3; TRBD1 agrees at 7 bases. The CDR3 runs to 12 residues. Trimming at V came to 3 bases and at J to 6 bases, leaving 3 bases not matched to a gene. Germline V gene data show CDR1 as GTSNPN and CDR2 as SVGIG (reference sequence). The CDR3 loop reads CAWRTGSDTQYF. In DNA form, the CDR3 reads TGTGCCTGGAGGACAGGGTCGGATACGCAGTATTTT.

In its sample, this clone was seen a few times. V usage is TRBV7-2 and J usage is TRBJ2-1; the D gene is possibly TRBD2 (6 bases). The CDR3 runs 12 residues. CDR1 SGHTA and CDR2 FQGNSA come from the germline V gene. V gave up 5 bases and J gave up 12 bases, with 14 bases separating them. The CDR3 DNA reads TGTGCCAGCAGCACTGGACTAAACGTGCAGTTCTTC. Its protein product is CASSTGLNVQFF.

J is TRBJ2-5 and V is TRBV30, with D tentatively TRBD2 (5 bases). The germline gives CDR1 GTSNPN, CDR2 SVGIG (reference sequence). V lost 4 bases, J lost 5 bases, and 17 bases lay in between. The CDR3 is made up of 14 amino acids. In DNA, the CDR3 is TGTGCCTGGACGGACGGAGCGGTGGGGGAGACCCAGTACTTC. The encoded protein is CAWTDGAVGETQYF.

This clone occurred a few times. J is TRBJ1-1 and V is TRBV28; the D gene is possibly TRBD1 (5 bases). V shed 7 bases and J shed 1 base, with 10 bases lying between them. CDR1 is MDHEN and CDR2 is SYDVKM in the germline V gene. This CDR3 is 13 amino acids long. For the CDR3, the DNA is TGTGCCAGCATCACAGGACAGAACACTGAAGCTTTCTTT. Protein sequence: CASITGQNTEAFF.